One and the same sample provided the 26 T cell receptor beta chains below, sequenced in a study of cytotoxic CD8 clonotypes in ibrutinib-treated CLL (dated by TCRdb to about 2021). Libraries were built with the immunoSEQ multiplex PCR assay. TCRdb carries this immuneACCESS record with in-frame sequences only. Its versions omit some clonotypes, under half of them owing to an unresolved V gene in the studies checked, with the rest unexplained. Across this sample there are tens of thousands of clones, with 57% seen only once. The ten top clones hold around 15% of the sample. What this sample's time point label stands for: 12 months on ibrutinib. This sample comprised PBMCs, obtained after 12 months of ibrutinib treatment. All receptors derive from a human donor with chronic lymphocytic leukemia.

A single count supports this clone. The V and J genes are TRBV27 and TRBJ2-2, with 8 bases matching TRBD2. The CDR3 covers 15 residues. J lost 4 bases, V lost 3 bases, and 4 bases had no gene match. Per the germline V gene, CDR1 is MNHEY and CDR2 is SMNVEV (reference sequence). In DNA, the CDR3 is TGTGCCAGCAGTTTCCTGGCGGGGGGCACCGGGGAGCTGTTTTTT. Protein: CASSFLAGGTGELFF.

The chain joins TRBV5-1 to TRBJ2-2, with 13 bases fitting TRBD2. The CDR3 has 20 residues. Per germline, CDR1 SGHRS and CDR2 YFSETQ. With V trimmed by 0 bases and J by 6 bases, 14 bases remained unmatched. DNA of the CDR3: TGCGCCAGCAGCTTGGATAGGACTAGCGGGAGATTGGGCGTCGCCGGGGAGCTGTTTTTT. Translation: CASSLDRTSGRLGVAGELFF.

This rearrangement joins TRBV5-1 to TRBJ1-3; the D gene is possibly TRBD1 (6 bases). Trimming pared 0 bases from V and 5 bases from J, leaving 15 bases between. The CDR3 covers 16 residues. Germline CDR1 SGHRS, CDR2 YFSETQ. Here the CDR3 reads CASSLAGGGARNTIYF. The CDR3 nucleotides read TGCGCCAGCAGCTTGGCCGGCGGGGGCGCGAGAAACACCATATATTTT.

This clone was detected once. V is TRBV15 and J is TRBJ2-7; D perhaps matches TRBD2 (5 bases). This CDR3 comprises 15 residues. V was shortened by 0 bases and J by 6 bases, with 15 bases between the two germline ends. Germline CDR1 LNHNV, CDR2 YYDKDF (reference sequence). The CDR3 loop reads CATSRDLERIREQYF. Here the CDR3 DNA reads TGTGCCACCAGCAGAGATTTGGAGCGGATCCGCGAGCAGTACTTC.

The chain has TRBV2 and TRBJ2-1; D remains ambiguous. The CDR3 extends over 13 amino acids. CDR1 is SNHLY and CDR2 is FYNNEI in the germline V gene. With 10 bases removed from V and 1 base from J, the gap between germline ends came to 11 bases. As DNA, the CDR3 is TGTGCCACCTATCACGGGTCCTACAATGAGCAGTTCTTC. Protein: CATYHGSYNEQFF.

The rearrangement links TRBV7-2 to TRBJ2-1; possible D gene TRBD2, 5 bases. Germline CDR1 is SGHTA and CDR2 is FQGNSA. The CDR3 contains 13 residues. V lost 4 bases and J lost 6, with 10 bases in between. CDR3 coding DNA: TGTGCCAGCAGCTGGCGTAGCGCCAATGAGCAGTTCTTC. Encoded protein: CASSWRSANEQFF.

This clone was seen at least ten times. The J gene is TRBJ1-2, the V gene TRBV19; D unresolved. V shed 8 bases and J shed 3 bases, with 13 bases lying between them. This CDR3 spans 13 amino acids. Germline lookup yields CDR1 LNHDA and CDR2 SQIVND (reference sequence). This chain's CDR3 is CASAVWPDYGYTF. The CDR3 nucleotides are TGTGCCAGTGCGGTTTGGCCCGACTATGGCTACACCTTC. Combining the CDR3 with reference TRBV19 and TRBJ1-2 gives the whole variable domain DGGITQSPKYLFRKEGQNVTLSCEQNLNHDAMYWYRQDPGQGLRLIYYSQIVNDFQKGDIAEGYSVSREKKESFPLTVTSAQKNPTAFYLCASAVWPDYGYTFGSGTRLTVV.

This chain links TRBV5-1 with TRBJ2-3; D gene unclear. Germline CDR1 reads SGHRS; CDR2 reads YFSETQ. The CDR3 spans 15 residues. The V gene lost 2 bases and the J gene lost 2 bases, with 12 bases spanning the gap. This chain's CDR3 is CASSLRQSPTDTQYF. Here the CDR3 DNA reads TGCGCCAGCAGCTTACGTCAATCGCCCACAGATACGCAGTATTTT.

J is TRBJ2-3 and V is TRBV14, with 8 bases lining up with TRBD2. CDR1 and CDR2 from the germline V gene are SGHDN and FVKESK. The junction had 2 bases not matched to a gene; V was cut back by 4 bases and J by 11 bases. The CDR3 is 11 residues long. For the CDR3, the DNA is TGTGCCAGCAGCCTAGCGGGGAAGCAGTATTTT. Residues: CASSLAGKQYF.

V usage is TRBV11-3 and J usage is TRBJ2-2; no clear D gene. CDR1 is SGHNT, CDR2 YENEEA, per germline. Trimming took off 5 bases at V and 4 bases at J, with 8 bases between the two ends. This CDR3 region has 13 residues. The CDR3 region is CASSKELTGELFF. DNA for the CDR3: TGTGCCAGCAGCAAAGAACTCACCGGGGAGCTGTTTTTT.

The rearrangement links TRBV7-2 to TRBJ2-3, with D possibly being TRBD1 (5 bases). This CDR3 is 14 amino acids long. Deletions cut 5 bases from V and 5 bases from J, with 14 bases between. CDR1 and CDR2 from the germline V gene are SGHTA and FQGNSA. The CDR3 reads CASSTRTQGDTQYF. In nucleotides, the CDR3 is TGTGCCAGCAGCACCAGGACCCAGGGAGATACGCAGTATTTT.

The chain recombines TRBV9 with TRBJ2-7, with D hard to call. V was pared by 4 bases and J by 2 bases, with 10 bases between. In germline, CDR1 is SGDLS, CDR2 YYNGEE. This CDR3 is 13 amino acids long. CDR3 sequence (DNA): TGTGCCAGCAGCCCCCCCCTCGCCTACGAGCAGTACTTC. Residues: CASSPPLAYEQYF. Complete variable domain (other parts from reference TRBV9 and TRBJ2-7): DSGVTQTPKHLITATGQRVTLRCSPRSGDLSVYWYQQSLDQGLQFLIQYYNGEERAKGNILERFSAQQFPDLHSELNLSSLELGDSALYFCASSPPLAYEQYFGPGTRLTVT.

This chain joins TRBV5-5 and TRBJ1-1; 9 bases are shared with TRBD1. V lost 0 bases to trimming and J lost 10 bases; unmatched junction nucleotides: 13. The CDR3 is 16 residues long. Per the germline V gene, CDR1 is SGHKS and CDR2 is YYEKEE (reference sequence). The CDR3 reads CASSLVGQGSNAGAFF. The CDR3 DNA is TGTGCCAGCAGCTTGGTTGGACAGGGGTCGAACGCCGGAGCTTTCTTT.

The chain uses TRBV7-9 and TRBJ2-7; weak D call: TRBD1 (6 bases). The CDR3 sequence is 15 residues long. Germline loops: CDR1 SEHNR, CDR2 FQNEAQ (reference sequence). Trimming removed 0 bases at V and 5 bases at J, with 14 bases between. CDR3 sequence: CASSLAPTGIHEQYF. The DNA for the CDR3 is TGTGCCAGCAGCTTAGCGCCTACAGGGATCCACGAGCAGTACTTC.

This clone came up a few times. The V and J genes are TRBV7-9 and TRBJ2-1, with 12 nucleotides matching TRBD2. Unmatched junction bases numbered 5, after V lost 2 bases and J lost 6 bases. Germline CDR1 reads SEHNR; CDR2 reads FQNEAQ (reference sequence). The CDR3 has 16 amino acids. Written as DNA, the CDR3 is TGTGCCAGCAGCTTAACCTCACTAGCGGGAGGCAATGAGCAGTTCTTC. Its translation is CASSLTSLAGGNEQFF.

This clone was recorded many times. The rearrangement uses TRBV6-1 and TRBJ1-1; 8 bases fit TRBD1. The CDR3 consists of 14 residues. Germline trimming cut 5 bases from V and 4 bases from J; bases unmatched to any gene: 6. CDR1 MNHNS and CDR2 SASEGT come from the germline V gene. The CDR3 DNA reads TGTGCCAGCAGTCCCAACAGGGGGAGCACTGAAGCTTTCTTT. Translated, it gives CASSPNRGSTEAFF.

This clone was counted between two and nine times. CDR3 amino acids: CASSLWALKNIQYF. Here the CDR3 DNA reads TGTGCCAGCAGCCTATGGGCTCTCAAAAACATTCAGTACTTC. This chain links TRBV5-6 with TRBJ2-4, with D hard to call. Germline V gives CDR1 SGHDT, CDR2 YYEEEE. This CDR3 is 14 amino acids long. V lost 4 bases and J lost 3, with 11 bases in between.

The rearrangement uses TRBV7-6 and TRBJ2-3, with 9 bases aligning to TRBD2. The CDR3 extends over 12 amino acids. With V trimmed by 1 base and J by 10 bases, 0 bases remained unmatched. Germline assignment: CDR1 SGHVS and CDR2 FNYEAQ. This CDR3 reads CASSLVAGAQYF. For the CDR3, the DNA is TGTGCCAGCAGCTTAGTAGCGGGGGCGCAGTATTTT. Full variable domain (outside the CDR3, taken from reference TRBV7-6 and TRBJ2-3): GAGVSQSPRYKVTKRGQDVALRCDPISGHVSLYWYRQALGQGPEFLTYFNYEAQQDKSGLPNDRFSAERPEGSISTLTIQRTEQRDSAMYRCASSLVAGAQYFGPGTRLTVL.

There are many counts of this clone. The chain employs TRBV6-5 and TRBJ2-3, with D uncertain. The germline V gene encodes CDR1 MNHEY and CDR2 SVGAGI. Deletions cut 2 bases from V and 3 bases from J, with 9 bases between. This CDR3 comprises 14 residues. In nucleotides, the CDR3 is TGTGCCAGCAGTTACGAGTTCGGGACAGATACGCAGTATTTT. This codes for CASSYEFGTDTQYF.

The chain uses TRBV18 and TRBJ2-7, with D maybe TRBD2 (5 bases). Trimming removed 3 bases at V and 2 bases at J, with 11 bases between. The CDR3 runs to 14 residues. CDR1 and CDR2 from the germline V gene are KGHSH and LQKENI. CDR3 region: CASSPGGGPYEQYF. In nucleotides, the CDR3 is TGTGCCAGCTCACCGGGTGGCGGGCCCTACGAGCAGTACTTC.

CDR3 region: CASSGGLSSYNEQFF. Written as DNA, the CDR3 is TGTGCCAGCAGCGGCGGACTGAGCTCCTACAATGAGCAGTTCTTC. The chain is built from TRBV5-6 and TRBJ2-1, with D maybe TRBD2 (5 bases). V shed 4 bases and J shed 0 bases, with 11 bases lying between them. The length of the CDR3 is 15 residues. The germline V gene has CDR1 SGHDT and CDR2 YYEEEE.

This clone was recorded a few times. The chain uses TRBV28 and TRBJ1-2; D not resolved. The CDR3 covers 10 residues. Per the germline V gene, CDR1 is MDHEN and CDR2 is SYDVKM. Between the trimmed V and J ends, which lost 8 bases and 4 bases, there was a span of 5 bases. The CDR3 protein is CASGIYGYTF. The CDR3 nucleotides read TGTGCCAGCGGGATCTATGGCTACACCTTC.

The chain combines TRBV11-1 with TRBJ2-7; D not certain. The germline gives CDR1 SGHAT, CDR2 FQDESV (reference sequence). This CDR3 region has 12 residues. V lost 0 bases and J 4 bases, leaving 4 bases between the germline ends. CDR3 protein: CASSLAGYEQYF. CDR3 DNA sequence: TGTGCCAGCAGCTTAGCCGGATACGAGCAGTACTTC.

This clone has at least ten counts. V is TRBV28 and J is TRBJ2-3; 13 positions match TRBD2. Germline V CDR1 and CDR2: MDHEN, SYDVKM. V was pared by 7 bases and J by 7 bases, with 14 bases of the junction left unmatched. This CDR3 region has 17 residues. The CDR3 DNA reads as TGTGCCAGCACCACACCCGGACTAGCGGGAGTTGGGTATACGCAGTATTTT. Amino acids: CASTTPGLAGVGYTQYF.

The genes are TRBV7-9 and TRBJ2-5, with 7 bases matching TRBD1. V dropped 5 bases and J dropped 1; count of bases not matched to a gene: 4. Per the germline V gene, CDR1 is SEHNR and CDR2 is FQNEAQ (reference sequence). This CDR3 is built from 14 residues. CDR3: CASSQGTAQETQYF. The CDR3 bases are TGTGCCAGCAGCCAGGGGACAGCCCAAGAGACCCAGTACTTC.

V usage is TRBV7-9 and J usage is TRBJ2-1; unclear D gene. CDR3 length: 11 amino acids. V was cut by 8 bases and J by 9 bases, with 11 bases left in between. Germline-derived CDR1 and CDR2 are SEHNR and FQNEAQ (reference sequence). The CDR3 protein is CASASPTEQFF. The DNA for the CDR3 is TGTGCCAGCGCTTCCCCAACTGAGCAGTTCTTC.